What follows are 30 T cell receptor beta chains derived from one specimen sequenced in a study of shared T cell receptors in the human thymus. Clones were read by immunoSEQ multiplex PCR, and TCRdb kept only the in-frame ones, dropping some. This sample has 540,000 or so clones, with 78% found just once. These data were also filed under a second study, of human thymus T cells.

The specimen sequenced was thymocytes. Receptor source: a boy under three years old with a congenital heart defect.

The CDR3 nucleotides are TGTGCCAGCAGTTTAAGTTTCTATCCACTAGCGGGGTCCTACGAGCAGTACTTC. Protein: CASSLSFYPLAGSYEQYF. The chain is built from TRBV28 and TRBJ2-5; 10 nucleotides match TRBD2. The J call may not be correct, given that the DNA end is closer to TRBJ2-7. The CDR3 is made up of 18 amino acids. Germline CDR1 reads MDHEN; CDR2 reads SYDVKM.

The J gene is TRBJ2-2, the V gene TRBV4-3; TRBD2 might be the D (5 bases). The CDR3 loop spans 16 amino acids. Trimming removed 2 bases from V and 0 bases from J, with 10 bases in between. Germline V CDR1 and CDR2: LGHNA, YSLEER. The CDR3 DNA sequence: TGCGCCAGCAGCCAAACAGCGGTTCCGAACACCGGGGAGCTGTTTTTT. Translation gives CASSQTAVPNTGELFF.

The V call is TRBV29-1, the J call TRBJ1-2; D not resolved. Germline CDR1 and CDR2: SQVTM and ANQGSEA. V lost 6 bases and J 3 bases, leaving 14 bases between the germline ends. There are 13 residues in the CDR3. The DNA of the CDR3 is TGCAGCGTGCTAGCGGGGAGAGACTATGGCTACACCTTC. This codes for CSVLAGRDYGYTF.

This clone was recorded once. The chain uses TRBV5-5 and TRBJ1-4, with D tentatively TRBD1 (5 bases). The CDR3 has 13 residues. The V gene's germline CDR1 is SGHKS and CDR2 YYEKEE (reference sequence). V shed 3 bases and J shed 8 bases, with 11 bases lying between them. Here the CDR3 DNA reads TGTGCCAGCAGCTCAACAGGCTGCGAAAAACTGTTTTTT. It yields the protein CASSSTGCEKLFF.

The rearrangement joins TRBV5-1 to TRBJ2-5, with D tentatively TRBD1 (5 bases). This CDR3 contains 15 residues. Germline CDR1 SGHRS, CDR2 YFSETQ. With 1 base removed from V and 2 bases from J, the gap between germline ends came to 12 bases. The CDR3 region is CASSLLRTQQETQYF. The CDR3 DNA reads TGCGCCAGCAGCTTGCTGCGGACACAACAAGAGACCCAGTACTTC.

V gene TRBV30 combines with J gene TRBJ1-1, with 7 bases matching TRBD1. CDR3 size: 17 residues. The V gene end was trimmed by 3 bases and the J gene end by 1 base; junction bases not matched to a gene: 14. Germline-derived CDR1 and CDR2 are GTSNPN and SVGIG (reference sequence). DNA of the CDR3: TGTGCCTGGAGGCACCTCGGACAGGTGGGCTCGAACACTGAAGCTTTCTTT. Translated, it gives CAWRHLGQVGSNTEAFF.

The chain uses TRBV4-3 and TRBJ2-5, with 7 bases that match TRBD1. This CDR3 is built from 17 residues. Germline V gene sequence: CDR1 LGHNA, CDR2 YSLEER. The V and J ends lost 1 base and 0 bases, in that order; junction bases with no gene match: 8. The CDR3: CASSQATPGQYQETQYF. CDR3 sequence (DNA): TGCGCCAGCAGCCAAGCAACCCCGGGACAGTACCAAGAGACCCAGTACTTC.

The CDR3 DNA is TGCGCCAGCAGCCAAGATGGACCCGGGGGAACGGAGACCCAGTACTTC. Its translation is CASSQDGPGGTETQYF. The rearrangement links TRBV4-3 to TRBJ2-5; D possibly corresponds to TRBD2 (6 bases). CDR1 is LGHNA, CDR2 YSLEER, per germline. This CDR3 is 16 amino acids long. V lost 0 bases, J lost 5 bases, and 16 bases lay in between.

This clone was counted a few times. The chain uses TRBV28 and TRBJ2-7, with 9 positions matching TRBD2. With V trimmed by 3 bases and J by 0 bases, 6 bases remained unmatched. This CDR3 spans 16 amino acids. Per the germline V gene, CDR1 is MDHEN and CDR2 is SYDVKM. The CDR3 region has the DNA TGTGCCAGCAGTTTTCCCGCGGGAGGGAGCTCCTACGAGCAGTACTTC. Amino acid sequence: CASSFPAGGSSYEQYF.

The chain uses TRBV11-2 and TRBJ1-2, with D perhaps TRBD1 (6 bases). The germline gives CDR1 SGHAT, CDR2 FQNNGV. The CDR3 loop spans 16 amino acids. V gave up 5 bases and J gave up 1 base, with 17 bases separating them. The CDR3 DNA is TGTGCCAGCAGCGAATTAGGGGGTGGGGGTAACTATGGCTACACCTTC. This translates into CASSELGGGGNYGYTF.

The CDR3 sequence: CASRGASGNQPQHF. CDR3 nucleotide sequence: TGTGCCAGTAGAGGGGCCTCGGGCAATCAGCCCCAGCATTTT. The chain uses TRBV19 and TRBJ1-5; weak D call: TRBD1 (5 bases). Germline assignment: CDR1 LNHDA and CDR2 SQIVND (reference sequence). The CDR3 loop spans 14 amino acids. V lost 6 bases and J lost 2, with 11 bases in between.

This chain links TRBV28 with TRBJ2-1; 9 nucleotides match TRBD1. The V gene's germline CDR1 is MDHEN and CDR2 SYDVKM. V dropped 6 bases and J dropped 5; count of bases not matched to a gene: 11. CDR3 length: 16 amino acids. DNA of the CDR3: TGTGCCAGCAGAATCTACAGGGGGCATTGGAACAATGAGCAGTTCTTC. Amino acid sequence: CASRIYRGHWNNEQFF. Full variable domain (remainder filled in from reference TRBV28 and TRBJ2-1): DVKVTQSSRYLVKRTGEKVFLECVQDMDHENMFWYRQDPGLGLRLIYFSYDVKMKEKGDIPEGYSVSREKKERFSLILESASTNQTSMYLCASRIYRGHWNNEQFFGPGTRLTVL.

The chain couples TRBV10-1 to TRBJ2-5, with D hard to call. Germline assignment: CDR1 WNHNN and CDR2 SYGVQD (reference sequence). There are 16 residues in the CDR3. Trimming took off 5 bases at V and 2 bases at J, with 18 bases between the two ends. The CDR3 DNA is TGCGCCAGCAGTTTTGATTTGGCGGAGCTTCAAGAGACCCAGTACTTC. Amino acid sequence: CASSFDLAELQETQYF.

V usage is TRBV30 and J usage is TRBJ2-1; perhaps TRBD1 as D (6 bases). The CDR3 spans 14 residues. CDR1 and CDR2 from the germline V gene are GTSNPN and SVGIG (reference sequence). With 2 bases removed from V and 2 bases from J, the gap between germline ends came to 10 bases. DNA for the CDR3: TGTGCCTGGAGTCTCCAGGGGACCTACAATGAGCAGTTCTTC. Its translation is CAWSLQGTYNEQFF.

This chain connects TRBV9 to TRBJ1-2; D ambiguous. The germline V gene has CDR1 SGDLS and CDR2 YYNGEE. V lost 0 bases and J 0 bases, leaving 9 bases between the germline ends. The CDR3 contains 15 residues. As DNA, the CDR3 is TGTGCCAGCAGCGTAGTAACGGGGACTAACTATGGCTACACCTTC. This translates into CASSVVTGTNYGYTF.

The chain carries TRBV7-9 and TRBJ2-6; D possibly corresponds to TRBD2 (7 bases). Deletions cut 1 base from V and 0 bases from J, with 16 bases between. From germline, CDR1 is SEHNR and CDR2 FQNEAQ (reference sequence). The CDR3 has 19 residues. The CDR3 DNA sequence: TGTGCCAGCAGCTTAGGGGTGGCAGGGGAGGGCTCTGGGGCCAACGTCCTGACTTTC. The encoded protein is CASSLGVAGEGSGANVLTF.

The gene calls are TRBV4-3 and TRBJ1-4; 8 bases line up with TRBD1. In germline, CDR1 is LGHNA, CDR2 YSLEER. The CDR3 spans 18 residues. V dropped 0 bases and J dropped 7; count of bases not matched to a gene: 13. This chain's CDR3 is CASSQDRGRGPWGEKLFF. In DNA form, the CDR3 reads TGCGCCAGCAGCCAAGATCGTGGCAGGGGGCCATGGGGTGAAAAACTGTTTTTT.

The V gene is TRBV4-2, the J gene TRBJ2-5, with a possible D match to TRBD2 (6 bases). The CDR3 loop spans 14 amino acids. From germline, CDR1 is LGHNA and CDR2 YNFKEQ. Trimming shortened V by 0 bases and J by 7 bases, and 12 bases separated the two germline ends. The CDR3 is CASSQDPGSGTQYF. CDR3 DNA sequence: TGTGCCAGCAGCCAAGATCCCGGGAGTGGGACCCAGTACTTC.

V and J are TRBV21-1 and TRBJ2-7; the table assigns TRBD1, which was not confirmed against the DNA. TRBV21-1 is a documented pseudogene. The CDR3 runs to 17 residues. This CDR3 reads CASSGGSGHRDSYEQYF. CDR3 nucleotides: TGTGCCAGCAGCGGGGGTTCCGGTCACAGGGACTCCTACGAGCAGTACTTC.

The CDR3 is CASSQEQGTSGTYEQYF. The CDR3 DNA reads as TGTGCCAGCAGCCAAGAACAGGGGACTAGCGGGACCTACGAGCAGTACTTC. The V gene is TRBV4-2, the J gene TRBJ2-7, with 13 bases matching TRBD2. Germline CDR1 and CDR2: LGHNA and YNFKEQ. CDR3 size: 17 residues. After removal of 0 bases from V and 2 bases from J, the junction contained 4 bases not matched to a gene.

The J gene is TRBJ2-7, the V gene TRBV28, with 13 bases matching TRBD2. Germline values: CDR1 MDHEN, CDR2 SYDVKM. The V segment lost 0 bases and the J segment 6 bases; nucleotides outside the gene matches: 8. This CDR3 region has 17 residues. The CDR3 reads CASSLCGGTSGAPEQYF. The CDR3 bases are TGTGCCAGCAGTTTATGCGGTGGGACTAGCGGGGCTCCCGAGCAGTACTTC.

This chain joins TRBV11-2 and TRBJ1-1, with TRBD1 identical over 7 bases. Germline CDR1 reads SGHAT; CDR2 reads FQNNGV. The CDR3 is 13 residues long. Trimming removed 4 bases from V and 5 bases from J; junction bases left unmatched: 4. The CDR3 sequence is CASSSTGQTEAFF. The CDR3, as DNA: TGTGCCAGCAGCTCGACAGGGCAGACTGAAGCTTTCTTT.

The genes are TRBV11-3 and TRBJ2-2; D possibly corresponds to TRBD2 (5 bases). V was cut by 5 bases and J by 4 bases, with 11 bases left in between. Germline V gene lookup returns CDR1 SGHNT and CDR2 YENEEA. The CDR3 length is 14 residues. CDR3 coding DNA: TGTGCCAGCAGCCTCGGTGGAGGCACCGGGGAGCTGTTTTTT. Protein: CASSLGGGTGELFF.

The J gene is TRBJ1-3, the V gene TRBV28; tentative D call: TRBD1 (5 bases). The CDR3 length is 15 residues. V lost 3 bases and J 0 bases, leaving 9 bases between the germline ends. CDR1 is MDHEN, CDR2 SYDVKM, per germline. The CDR3 protein is CASSLRGDSGNTIYF. CDR3 nucleotides: TGTGCCAGCAGTTTGCGGGGGGACTCTGGAAACACCATATATTTT.

The chain couples TRBV6-1 to TRBJ1-2; tentatively, D is TRBD1 (6 bases). Trimming pared 0 bases from V and 0 bases from J, leaving 8 bases between. The CDR3 runs to 15 residues. Germline CDR1 reads MNHNS; CDR2 reads SASEGT. The CDR3: CASSEAGGANYGYTF. CDR3 DNA sequence: TGTGCCAGCAGTGAAGCAGGGGGAGCTAACTATGGCTACACCTTC.

The rearrangement links TRBV2 to TRBJ2-3, with 10 bases fitting TRBD2. The germline V gene encodes CDR1 SNHLY and CDR2 FYNNEI. J was trimmed by 2 bases and V by 9 bases; bases with no gene match: 5. This CDR3 contains 14 residues. DNA of the CDR3: TGTGCCAGAGGACTAGCGGTAATCACAGATACGCAGTATTTT. Translated, it gives CARGLAVITDTQYF.

V is TRBV5-4 and J is TRBJ2-7; weak D call: TRBD2 (5 bases). Germline V gene sequence: CDR1 SGHNT, CDR2 YYREEE (reference sequence). Trimming took 0 bases from V and 2 from J, leaving 18 bases between them. The CDR3 is made up of 17 amino acids. CDR3 sequence: CASSLGTDQEAPYEQYF. Written as DNA, the CDR3 is TGTGCCAGCAGCTTGGGAACCGACCAGGAGGCCCCCTACGAGCAGTACTTC.

This chain connects TRBV5-6 to TRBJ2-7, with 7 nucleotides matching TRBD2. CDR3 length equals 14 residues. V trimming: 7 bases; J trimming: 2 bases; junction bases outside the gene matches: 9. Germline V gives CDR1 SGHDT, CDR2 YYEEEE. In nucleotides, the CDR3 is TGTGCCAGCTACCCGTGGGGGGGAACCTACGAGCAGTACTTC. The encoded protein is CASYPWGGTYEQYF.

V is TRBV25-1 and J is TRBJ1-2, with TRBD1 as a possible D gene (6 bases). The length of the CDR3 is 13 residues. Trimming took 4 bases from V and 6 from J, leaving 12 bases between them. The germline V gene encodes CDR1 MGHDK and CDR2 SYGVNS. CDR3 residues: CASSAQGWDGYTF. In DNA form, the CDR3 reads TGTGCCAGCAGTGCCCAGGGGTGGGATGGCTACACCTTC.

The V gene is TRBV5-6, the J gene TRBJ1-3; weak D call: TRBD1 (6 bases). This CDR3 has 16 residues. Germline CDR1 and CDR2: SGHDT and YYEEEE. Trimming shortened V by 3 bases and J by 2 bases, and 15 bases separated the two germline ends. The CDR3 nucleotides read TGTGCCAGCAGCTATCTACAGGGTATGGCTGGAAACACCATATATTTT. It codes for CASSYLQGMAGNTIYF.